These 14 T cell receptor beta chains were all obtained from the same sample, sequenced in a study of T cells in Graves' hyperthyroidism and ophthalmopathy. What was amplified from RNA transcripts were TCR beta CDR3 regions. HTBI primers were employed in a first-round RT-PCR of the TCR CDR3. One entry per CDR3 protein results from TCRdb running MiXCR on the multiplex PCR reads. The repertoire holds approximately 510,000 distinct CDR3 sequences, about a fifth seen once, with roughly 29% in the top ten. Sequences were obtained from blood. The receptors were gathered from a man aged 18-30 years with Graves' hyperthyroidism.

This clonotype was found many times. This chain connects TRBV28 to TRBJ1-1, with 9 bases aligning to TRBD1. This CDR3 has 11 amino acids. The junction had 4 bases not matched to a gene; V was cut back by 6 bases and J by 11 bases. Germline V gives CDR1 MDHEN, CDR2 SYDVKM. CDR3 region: CASSSGTGAFF. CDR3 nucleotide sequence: TGTGCCAGCAGCTCCGGGACAGGGGCTTTCTTT.

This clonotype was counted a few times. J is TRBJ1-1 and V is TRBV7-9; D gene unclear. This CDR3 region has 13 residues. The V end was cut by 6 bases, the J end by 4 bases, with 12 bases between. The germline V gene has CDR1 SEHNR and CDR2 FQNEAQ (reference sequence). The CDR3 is CASSQMGSTEAFF. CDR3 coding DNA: TGTGCCAGCAGTCAAATGGGGTCCACTGAAGCTTTCTTT.

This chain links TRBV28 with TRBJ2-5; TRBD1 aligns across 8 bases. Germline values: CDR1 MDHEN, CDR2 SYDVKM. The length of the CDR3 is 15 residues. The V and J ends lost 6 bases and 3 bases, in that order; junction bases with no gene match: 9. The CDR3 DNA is TGTGCCAGCAGCCCTTATGGACAGGGTAAAGAGACCCAGTACTTC. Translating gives CASSPYGQGKETQYF.

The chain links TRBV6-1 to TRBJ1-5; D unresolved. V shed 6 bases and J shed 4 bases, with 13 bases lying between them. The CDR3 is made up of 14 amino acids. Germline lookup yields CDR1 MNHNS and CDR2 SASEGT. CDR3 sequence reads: CASSDRYGNQPQHF. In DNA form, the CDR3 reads TGTGCCAGCAGCGACCGATACGGAAATCAGCCCCAGCATTTT.

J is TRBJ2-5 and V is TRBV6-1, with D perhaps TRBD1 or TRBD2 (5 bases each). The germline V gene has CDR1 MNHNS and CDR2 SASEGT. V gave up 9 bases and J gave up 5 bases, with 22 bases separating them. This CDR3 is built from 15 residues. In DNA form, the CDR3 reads TGTGCCAGATATCATGAACGGGACGGCTGGGAGACCCAGTACTTC. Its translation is CARYHERDGWETQYF.

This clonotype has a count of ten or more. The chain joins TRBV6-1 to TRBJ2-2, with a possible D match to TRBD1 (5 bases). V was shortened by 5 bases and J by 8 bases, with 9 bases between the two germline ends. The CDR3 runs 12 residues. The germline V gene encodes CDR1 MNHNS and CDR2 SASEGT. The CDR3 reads CASSQGVGELFF. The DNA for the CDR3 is TGTGCCAGCAGTCAAGGGGTAGGGGAGCTGTTTTTT.

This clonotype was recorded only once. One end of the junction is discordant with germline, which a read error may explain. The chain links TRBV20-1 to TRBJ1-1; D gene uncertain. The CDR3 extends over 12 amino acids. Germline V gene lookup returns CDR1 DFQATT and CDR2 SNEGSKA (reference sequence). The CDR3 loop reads CSARNPYTDAFF. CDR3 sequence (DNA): TGCAGTGCGCGAAACCCGTACACTGATGCTTTCTTT.

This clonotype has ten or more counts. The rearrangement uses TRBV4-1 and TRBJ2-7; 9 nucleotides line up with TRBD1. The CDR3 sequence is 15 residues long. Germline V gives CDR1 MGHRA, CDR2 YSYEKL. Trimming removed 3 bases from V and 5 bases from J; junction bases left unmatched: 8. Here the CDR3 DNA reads TGCGCCAGCAGCCACACCGGGACAGGGTCGAACGAGCAGTACTTC. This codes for CASSHTGTGSNEQYF.

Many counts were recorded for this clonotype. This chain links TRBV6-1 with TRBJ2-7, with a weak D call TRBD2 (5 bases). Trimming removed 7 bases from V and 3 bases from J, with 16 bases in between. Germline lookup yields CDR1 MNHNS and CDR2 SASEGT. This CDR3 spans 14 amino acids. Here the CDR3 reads CASTPYLEVYEQYF. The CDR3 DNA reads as TGTGCCAGCACCCCCTACTTGGAGGTCTACGAGCAGTACTTC.

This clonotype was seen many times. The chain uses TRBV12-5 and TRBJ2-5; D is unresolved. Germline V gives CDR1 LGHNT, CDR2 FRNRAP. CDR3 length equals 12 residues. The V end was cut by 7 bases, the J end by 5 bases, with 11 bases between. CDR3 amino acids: CASVGQGETQYF. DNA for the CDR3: TGTGCTAGTGTGGGTCAAGGGGAGACCCAGTACTTC.

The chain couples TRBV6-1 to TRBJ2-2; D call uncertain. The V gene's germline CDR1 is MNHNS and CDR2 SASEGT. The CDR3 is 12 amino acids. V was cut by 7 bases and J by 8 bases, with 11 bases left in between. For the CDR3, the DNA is TGTGCCAGCACCGAAGTCGGGGGGGAGCTGTTTTTT. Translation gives CASTEVGGELFF.

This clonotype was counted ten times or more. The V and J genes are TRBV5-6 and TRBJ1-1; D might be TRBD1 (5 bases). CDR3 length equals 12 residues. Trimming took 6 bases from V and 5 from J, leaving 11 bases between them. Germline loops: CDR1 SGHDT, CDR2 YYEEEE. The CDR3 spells CASTWEGTEAFF. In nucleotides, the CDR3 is TGTGCCAGCACGTGGGAGGGGACTGAAGCTTTCTTT.

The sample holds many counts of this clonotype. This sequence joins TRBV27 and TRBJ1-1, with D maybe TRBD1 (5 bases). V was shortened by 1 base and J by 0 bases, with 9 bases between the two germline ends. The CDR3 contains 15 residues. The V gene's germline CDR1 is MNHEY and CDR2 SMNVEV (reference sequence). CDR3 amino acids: CASSLWGSVNTEAFF. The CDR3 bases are TGTGCCAGCAGTTTATGGGGGTCAGTGAACACTGAAGCTTTCTTT.

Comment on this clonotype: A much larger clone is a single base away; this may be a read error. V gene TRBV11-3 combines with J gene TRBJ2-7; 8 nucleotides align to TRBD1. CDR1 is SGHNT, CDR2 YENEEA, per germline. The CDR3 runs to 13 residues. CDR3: CSSSSRQGREQYF. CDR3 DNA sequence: TGTTCCAGCAGCTCGAGACAGGGGCGAGAGCAGTACTTC.